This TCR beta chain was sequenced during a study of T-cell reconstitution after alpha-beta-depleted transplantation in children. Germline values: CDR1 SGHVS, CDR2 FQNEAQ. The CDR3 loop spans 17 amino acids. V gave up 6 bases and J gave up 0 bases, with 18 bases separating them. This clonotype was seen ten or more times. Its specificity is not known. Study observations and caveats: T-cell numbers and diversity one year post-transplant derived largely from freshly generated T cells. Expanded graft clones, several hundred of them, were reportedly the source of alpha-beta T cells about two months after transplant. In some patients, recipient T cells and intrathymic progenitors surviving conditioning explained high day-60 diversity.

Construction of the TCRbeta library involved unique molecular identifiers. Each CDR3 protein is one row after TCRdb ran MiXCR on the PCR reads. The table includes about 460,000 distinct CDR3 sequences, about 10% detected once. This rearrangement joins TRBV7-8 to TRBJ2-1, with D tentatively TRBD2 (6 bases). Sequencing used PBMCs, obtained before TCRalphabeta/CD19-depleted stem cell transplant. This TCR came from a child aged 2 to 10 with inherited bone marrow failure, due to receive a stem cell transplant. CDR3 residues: CASRPGSGSSSYNEQFF. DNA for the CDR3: TGTGCCAGCAGACCAGGGAGCGGGTCGAGCTCCTACAATGAGCAGTTCTTC. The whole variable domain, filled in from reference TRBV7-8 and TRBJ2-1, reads GAGVSQSPRYKVAKRGQDVALRCDPISGHVSLFWYQQALGQGPEFLTYFQNEAQLDKSGLPSDRFFAERPEGSVSTLKIQRTQQEDSAVYLCASRPGSGSSSYNEQFFGPGTRLTVL.